This T cell receptor (beta chain) is from a study of identical twins. TCRdb reanalysed the 5' RACE reads using MiXCR and keeps one entry per CDR3 protein. This sample has about 470,000 distinct CDR3 sequences, with 20% to 25% found just once. In its sample, this clonotype was seen a few times. V was clipped by 7 bases and J by 0 bases; unmatched bases: 8. This CDR3 region has 15 residues. The data also belong to a second study, concerning T cells expressing NK-cell markers.

The specimen was CD4+ T cells sorted from blood. The chain combines TRBV12-3 or TRBV12-4 with TRBJ2-7; 8 bases are a match to TRBD2. The clonotype originates from a woman in her late teens or twenties in good health. CDR3: CASTPRLATSYEQYF. In DNA form, the CDR3 reads TGTGCCAGCACCCCCCGACTAGCGACCTCCTACGAGCAGTACTTC.